A selection of T cell receptor beta chains follows, all from one sample in a study of shared clonotypes between healthy human individuals. Sequencing was performed with immunoSEQ multiplex PCR; in TCRdb, only in-frame clones are kept and a portion is missing. The sample includes 1,500,000 or so clones, around 98.5% of them seen just once. The sequenced material came from naive CD4+ T cells sorted from blood. The receptors originated from a man aged 25 to 40 in good health. Each CDR3 is given with its conserved first and last residue. A D gene is named only where the DNA matches it firmly. Clone size is stated in some rows and not others, as once, few, many or a class when expanded.

>NA|TRBD1|TRBV7-2|TRBJ2-3
TGTGCCAGCAGCTTAGGGGGCAGGGGGCGCTTCGATACGCAGTATTTT
CASSLGGRGRFDTQYF
>NA|NA|TRBV29-1|TRBJ2-1
TGCAGCGTTGAGCAGCACCCCGACTACTACAATGAGCAGTTCTTC
CSVEQHPDYYNEQFF
>NA|TRBD2|TRBV13|TRBJ2-3
TGTGCCAGCAGCTTAGGTCTAGCGGGGCTTCACACAGATACGCAGTATTTT
CASSLGLAGLHTDTQYF
>NA|NA|TRBV2|TRBJ2-3
TGTGCCCGGGGCCACCCTCTGCTGTATTTT
CARGHPLLYF
>NA|TRBD2|TRBV7-3|TRBJ2-5
TGTGCCAGCAGCCTCCAAGCGGGAGCTTCGGAGACCCAGTACTTC
CASSLQAGASETQYF
>NA|NA|TRBV19|TRBJ1-1
TGTGCCAGTAGTATGGCCCGAACGGCTTTCTTT
CASSMARTAFF
>NA|NA|TRBV5-1|TRBJ1-4
TGCGCCAGCAGCCCCCGGGAGGGGTACGGAAAACTGTTTTTT
CASSPREGYGKLFF
>NA|TRBD1|TRBV27|TRBJ2-7
TGTGCCAGCAGTACTTACCGGGGACAGGGGACCTACGAGCAGTACTTC
CASSTYRGQGTYEQYF
>NA|TRBD2|TRBV5-1|TRBJ2-3
TGCGCCAGCAGCTTGGCGGCTAGCGGGATGGTGGATACGCAGTATTTT
CASSLAASGMVDTQYF
>NA|TRBD2|TRBV4-1|TRBJ2-1
TGCGCCAGCAGCCAGACAGCGGGGGGTGAGCAGTTCTTC
CASSQTAGGEQFF
>NA|NA|TRBV5-5|TRBJ2-7
TGTGCCAGCAGCTTAAACACAGGCCCGATCTCCTACGAGCAGTACTTC
CASSLNTGPISYEQYF
>NA|TRBD2|TRBV11-3|TRBJ2-1
TGTGCCAGCAGCTTATCCAGCGGGAGTTACAATGAGCAGTTCTTC
CASSLSSGSYNEQFF
>NA|TRBD1|TRBV6-1|TRBJ2-7
TGTGCCAGCAGTGAAGGCCCCAACAGGGGCCACGAGCAGTACTTC
CASSEGPNRGHEQYF
>NA|NA|TRBV25-1|TRBJ1-2
TGTGCCAGCAGGAGGGACGGAGCTAACTATGGCTACACCTTC
CASRRDGANYGYTF
>once|NA|TRBV27|TRBJ1-2
TGTGCCAGCAGTAATCGGAATTTGGGCTACACCTTC
CASSNRNLGYTF
>NA|NA|TRBV30|TRBJ1-4
TGTGCCTGGAGGGCCAGTACACGGAGGGAAAAACTGTTTTTT
CAWRASTRREKLFF
>NA|NA|TRBV25-1|TRBJ2-7
TGTGCCAGCAGTGACACCCTTTCCTACGAGCAGTACTTC
CASSDTLSYEQYF
>NA|NA|TRBV18|TRBJ2-7
TGTGCCAGCTCACCGCGGGATCTCTCCTACGAGCAGTACTTC
CASSPRDLSYEQYF
>NA|NA|TRBV18|TRBJ2-6
TGTGCCAGCTCACCAATGGTTGGGGGCTTGCCTGGGGCCAACGTCCTGACTTTC
CASSPMVGGLPGANVLTF
>NA|TRBD2|TRBV11-1|TRBJ2-1
TGTGCCAGCAGCCCAAATGTAGCGGGAGGGAACAATGAGCAGTTCTTC
CASSPNVAGGNNEQFF
>NA|NA|TRBV5-4|TRBJ2-2
TGTGCCAGCAGCCCCCCCCGGAGGGACACCGGGGAGCTGTTTTTT
CASSPPRRDTGELFF
>NA|NA|TRBV15|TRBJ2-1
TGTGCCACCAGCAGAGATGGTGGTGAGCAGTTCTTC
CATSRDGGEQFF
>NA|TRBD2|TRBV5-1|TRBJ2-3
TGCGCCAGCAGCTTTCTAGCGGGAGGAACCCCTAGAGGCACAGATACGCAGTATTTT
CASSFLAGGTPRGTDTQYF
>NA|TRBD1|TRBV6-4|TRBJ2-1
TGTGCCAGCAACGGGACAGGAGCTTACAATGAGCAGTTCTTC
CASNGTGAYNEQFF
>NA|TRBD2|TRBV7-9|TRBJ2-3
TGTGCCAGCAGCCCCAGCGGGAGGGGGACAGATACGCAGTATTTT
CASSPSGRGTDTQYF
>once|NA|TRBV7-9|TRBJ2-2
TGTGCCAGCAGCTTAACGAACACCGGGGAGCTGTTTTTT
CASSLTNTGELFF
>NA|NA|TRBV7-5|TRBJ2-7
TGTGCCAGAAGCGCGGGACTAGCGGGTATCGAGCAGTACTTC
CARSAGLAGIEQYF
>NA|TRBD1|TRBV11-3|TRBJ2-1
TGTGCCAGCAGCTCAACTGCCGGGACAGGGAATGAGCAGTTCTTC
CASSSTAGTGNEQFF
>NA|NA|TRBV5-1|TRBJ2-1
TGCGCCAGCAGCTTGAGCGGTCCTACCTACAATGAGCAGTTCTTC
CASSLSGPTYNEQFF
>once|TRBD2|TRBV28|TRBJ2-4
TGTGCCAGCAGTTTAGCGGGAGGCGGGAACATTCAGTACTTC
CASSLAGGGNIQYF
>once|TRBD1|TRBV5-1|TRBJ1-2
TGCGCCAGCAGCTTGGTCGGGACAGGGAATGGCTACACCTTC
CASSLVGTGNGYTF
>NA|NA|TRBV6-1|TRBJ2-7
TGTGCCAGCAGTGAAGAATCGGAGGGGTGGAACTTCTACGAGCAGTACTTC
CASSEESEGWNFYEQYF
>NA|NA|TRBV18|TRBJ1-2
TGTGCCAGCTCACCTTTGGAGGGATCGGGTTATGGCTACACCTTC
CASSPLEGSGYGYTF
>NA|NA|TRBV29-1|TRBJ2-1
TGCAGCGTTGCGACCCGAAGCTCCTACAATGAGCAGTTCTTC
CSVATRSSYNEQFF
>NA|TRBD2|TRBV18|TRBJ2-3
TGTGCCAGCTCACCTCGACTAGCGGGGGGCACAGATACGCAGTATTTT
CASSPRLAGGTDTQYF
>NA|NA|TRBV11-3|TRBJ2-1
TGTGCCAGCAGCTTAGAACCAGCGTATGAGCAGTTCTTC
CASSLEPAYEQFF
>NA|NA|TRBV11-3|TRBJ2-2
TGTGCCAGCAGCTCCAGCCCCGCAGCCGCCGGGGAGCTGTTTTTT
CASSSSPAAAGELFF
>NA|NA|TRBV18|TRBJ2-7
TGTGCCAGCTCCCAACTGACAAGAGGGGCCAGCTCCTACGAGCAGTACTTC
CASSQLTRGASSYEQYF
>NA|TRBD2|TRBV5-6|TRBJ2-3
TGTGCCAGCAGCTTCGTCTCGCGGGAGAGTAGGGATACGCAGTATTTT
CASSFVSRESRDTQYF
>NA|NA|TRBV15|TRBJ2-7
TGTGCCACCAGCAGAGAACGGAGTTCCTACGAGCAGTACTTC
CATSRERSSYEQYF
>NA|TRBD1|TRBV19|TRBJ2-7
TGTGCCACCGCGACAGGGGATTCCTACGAGCAGTACTTC
CATATGDSYEQYF
>NA|TRBD2|TRBV28|TRBJ2-5
TGTGCCAGCAGTTTGAGCGGGAGCGTGGAGACCCAGTACTTC
CASSLSGSVETQYF
>NA|TRBD1|TRBV5-4|TRBJ2-5
TGTGCCAGCAGCTGGCGACAGGGGCAAGAGACCCAGTACTTC
CASSWRQGQETQYF
>once|TRBD2|TRBV6-6|TRBJ2-3
TGTGCCAGCACCCCGACTAGCGTGGATACGCAGTATTTT
CASTPTSVDTQYF
>NA|TRBD2|TRBV5-4|TRBJ2-5
TGTGCCAGCAGCTTGAACCCCCACCGAGGAGGACTAGCTGGAGAGACCCAGTACTTC
CASSLNPHRGGLAGETQYF
>NA|TRBD1|TRBV5-1|TRBJ1-3
TGCGCCAGCAGCCTCGGGGACAGTAGAAACACCATATATTTT
CASSLGDSRNTIYF
>NA|NA|TRBV9|TRBJ2-3
TGTGCCAGCAGCGTAGGAGGTAGCGGCACAGATACGCAGTATTTT
CASSVGGSGTDTQYF
>once|TRBD1|TRBV25-1|TRBJ2-3
TGTGCCAGCAGTCGTACAGGGGTAGATACGCAGTATTTT
CASSRTGVDTQYF
>NA|NA|TRBV10-3|TRBJ2-1
TGTGCCATCAGCCCGTACTCACGGACCTACAATGAGCAGTTCTTC
CAISPYSRTYNEQFF
>NA|NA|TRBV28|TRBJ2-3
TGTGCCAGCAACCCGGGACGGAGCACAGATACGCAGTATTTT
CASNPGRSTDTQYF
>NA|NA|TRBV30|TRBJ1-1
TGTGCCTGGAAGGCGGCAGAGAACACTGAAGCTTTCTTT
CAWKAAENTEAFF
>NA|NA|TRBV25-1|TRBJ1-1
TGTGCCAGCAGTCCCTCTCTGCATAGGAACACTGAAGCTTTCTTT
CASSPSLHRNTEAFF